These 19 T cell receptor beta chains came from one sample sequenced in a study of neurological immune-mediated disorders. TCRdb itself ran the 5' RACE reads through MiXCR, one entry per CDR3 protein. The table has fewer than 11,000 distinct CDR3 sequences, about 21% seen once. Sequenced material: CD8+ T cells from blood. The receptors stem from a woman aged 55-69 years with HTLV-1-associated myelopathy (HAM/TSP).

In its sample, this clonotype is medium-sized. J is TRBJ1-2 and V is TRBV5-5; D remains unclear. CDR3 size: 12 residues. Trimming pared 7 bases from V and 9 bases from J, leaving 16 bases between. CDR1 and CDR2 (germline): SGHKS, YYEKEE (reference sequence). CDR3 region: CASAPKGTSYTF. For the CDR3, the DNA is TGTGCCAGCGCCCCGAAGGGTACGAGCTACACCTTC. The full variable domain, its missing parts supplied by reference TRBV5-5 and TRBJ1-2, is DAGVTQSPTHLIKTRGQQVTLRCSPISGHKSVSWYQQVLGQGPQFIFQYYEKEERGRGNFPDRFSARQFPNYSSELNVNALLLGDSALYLCASAPKGTSYTFGSGTRLTVV.

This chain links TRBV20-1 with TRBJ1-1; no definite D call. Germline assignment: CDR1 DFQATT and CDR2 SNEGSKA (reference sequence). With 5 bases removed from V and 0 bases from J, the gap between germline ends came to 7 bases. The CDR3 covers 12 residues. As DNA, the CDR3 is TGCAGTGCTTGGACGGTGAACACTGAAGCTTTCTTT. Translation gives CSAWTVNTEAFF.

Judged by abundance, this clonotype is medium-sized. This chain links TRBV7-9 with TRBJ1-1, with TRBD1 matching 11 bases. With V trimmed by 8 bases and J by 4 bases, 0 bases remained unmatched. CDR1 is SEHNR and CDR2 is FQNEAQ in the germline V gene (reference sequence). This CDR3 region has 12 residues. The DNA for the CDR3 is TGTGCCAGCGGGACAGGGGGCACTGAAGCTTTCTTT. Its protein is CASGTGGTEAFF.

By share, this clonotype ranks as medium-sized. The rearrangement joins TRBV5-1 to TRBJ1-1; D possibly corresponds to TRBD1 (5 bases). The V end lost 0 bases, the J end lost 0 bases, and 12 bases lay between the germline ends. CDR1 is SGHRS, CDR2 YFSETQ, per germline. The CDR3 spans 16 residues. CDR3 protein: CASSLAGAGVNTEAFF. Here the CDR3 DNA reads TGCGCCAGCAGCTTGGCCGGGGCAGGAGTGAACACTGAAGCTTTCTTT. The full variable domain, with the rest looked up from reference TRBV5-1 and TRBJ1-1, is KAGVTQTPRYLIKTRGQQVTLSCSPISGHRSVSWYQQTPGQGLQFLFEYFSETQRNKGNFPGRFSGRQFSNSRSEMNVSTLELGDSALYLCASSLAGAGVNTEAFFGQGTRLTVV.

This clonotype was observed at least ten times. The genes are TRBV20-1 and TRBJ1-1; D perhaps matches TRBD1 (5 bases). Per the germline V gene, CDR1 is DFQATT and CDR2 is SNEGSKA (reference sequence). V lost 1 base to trimming and J lost 11 bases, with 14 bases between them. The CDR3 contains 12 residues. The CDR3 region has the DNA TGCAGTGCTAGAGGGGAGGGGACGGAGGCTTTCTTT. It codes for CSARGEGTEAFF.

This clonotype was seen many times. The rearrangement uses TRBV6-5 and TRBJ2-7; a possible D gene is TRBD2 (5 bases). Per germline, CDR1 MNHEY and CDR2 SVGAGI. Trimming left V 0 bases short and J 0 bases short, with 12 bases between. The CDR3 is 16 residues long. CDR3 region: CASSYSTVGSSYEQYF. As DNA, the CDR3 is TGTGCCAGCAGTTACTCCACCGTGGGGAGCTCCTACGAGCAGTACTTC.

V gene TRBV19 combines with J gene TRBJ2-3; 8 bases line up with TRBD1. This CDR3 has 15 residues. The V and J ends lost 5 bases and 2 bases, in that order; junction bases with no gene match: 6. Germline V CDR1 and CDR2: LNHDA, SQIVND (reference sequence). This CDR3 reads CASSGRDRFTDTQYF. CDR3 coding DNA: TGTGCCAGTAGTGGCCGGGACAGGTTCACAGATACGCAGTATTTT.

Many counts were recorded for this clonotype. The gene calls are TRBV2 and TRBJ2-7, with D hard to call. This CDR3 contains 11 residues. V was pared by 7 bases and J by 6 bases, with 10 bases between. Germline V CDR1 and CDR2: SNHLY, FYNNEI. The CDR3 here is CASILLGEQYF. In DNA, the CDR3 is TGTGCCAGCATTCTACTCGGCGAGCAGTACTTC. The variable domain in full, with the rest retrieved from reference TRBV2 and TRBJ2-7, is EPEVTQTPSHQVTQMGQEVILRCVPISNHLYFYWYRQILGQKVEFLVSFYNNEISEKSEIFDDQFSVERPDGSNFTLKIRSTKLEDSAMYFCASILLGEQYFGPGTRLTVT.

There are a few counts of this clonotype. V and J are TRBV7-3 and TRBJ1-1; D ambiguous. Deletions cut 2 bases from V and 1 base from J, with 5 bases between. The CDR3 sequence is 13 residues long. Germline V gene data show CDR1 as SGHTA and CDR2 as FQGTGA. CDR3 sequence (DNA): TGTGCCAGCAGCTTATTATGGAACACTGAAGCTTTCTTT. Protein sequence: CASSLLWNTEAFF.

The chain carries TRBV4-1 and TRBJ2-3; 7 bases line up with TRBD1. The CDR3 is 15 residues long. The V and J ends lost 5 bases and 4 bases, in that order; junction bases with no gene match: 9. Germline lookup yields CDR1 MGHRA and CDR2 YSYEKL. The CDR3 loop reads CASSLEQGSADTQYF. CDR3 nucleotide sequence: TGCGCCAGCAGCTTGGAACAGGGGAGTGCAGATACGCAGTATTTT.

This clonotype was seen a few times. CDR3 DNA sequence: TGCGCCAGCAGCTTGAGCGGGGGCGGGGAGCTGTTTTTT. It codes for CASSLSGGGELFF. The chain joins TRBV5-1 to TRBJ2-2, with 8 positions matching TRBD2. The CDR3 is 13 residues long. Trimming at V came to 1 base and at J to 7 bases, leaving 0 bases not matched to a gene. CDR1 and CDR2 from the germline V gene are SGHRS and YFSETQ.

J is TRBJ1-1 and V is TRBV6-5, with D perhaps matching TRBD1 (5 bases). Germline V gives CDR1 MNHEY, CDR2 SVGAGI. CDR3 length: 13 amino acids. V dropped 2 bases and J dropped 3 bases, with 7 bases sitting between them. For the CDR3, the DNA is TGTGCCAGCAGTTACGCAGGGCACACTGAAGCTTTCTTT. Protein sequence: CASSYAGHTEAFF.

This clonotype was observed once. The CDR3: CASSINRGHDEQFF. The DNA for the CDR3 is TGTGCCAGTAGTATAAACAGGGGGCATGATGAGCAGTTCTTC. The chain couples TRBV19 to TRBJ2-1, with 9 bases matching TRBD1. The CDR3 runs 14 residues. The V segment lost 2 bases and the J segment 8 bases; nucleotides outside the gene matches: 4. Germline V CDR1 and CDR2: LNHDA, SQIVND (reference sequence).

V is TRBV6-5 and J is TRBJ2-1, with D possibly matching TRBD2 (5 bases). Trimming cost V 0 bases and J 3 bases, with 12 bases left between them. Germline CDR1 reads MNHEY; CDR2 reads SVGAGI. The CDR3 extends over 16 amino acids. Written as DNA, the CDR3 is TGTGCCAGCAGTTACTCCTCCGGACTTGGCTACAATGAGCAGTTCTTC. Its protein product is CASSYSSGLGYNEQFF.

In this sample, this clonotype turned up many times. The rearrangement uses TRBV6-2 or TRBV6-3 and TRBJ1-3; possibly TRBD1 for D (6 bases). Germline CDR1 reads MNHEY; CDR2 reads SVGEGT. This CDR3 spans 15 amino acids. The germline V and J ends were trimmed by 6 bases and 0 bases, with 12 bases remaining between them. The CDR3 bases are TGTGCCAGCAGCCCGGGACACATCTCTGGAAACACCATATATTTT. Protein sequence: CASSPGHISGNTIYF.

The gene calls are TRBV9 and TRBJ1-2; 7 nucleotides line up with TRBD1. The length of the CDR3 is 13 residues. CDR1 and CDR2 from the germline V gene are SGDLS and YYNGEE. With V trimmed by 6 bases and J by 1 base, 3 bases remained unmatched. This chain's CDR3 is CASMGQNNYGYTF. The CDR3, as DNA: TGTGCCAGCATGGGACAGAATAACTATGGCTACACCTTC.

This clonotype was detected ten times or more. V gene TRBV29-1 combines with J gene TRBJ2-1; possible D gene TRBD2, 6 bases. The CDR3 covers 14 residues. Looked up from germline, CDR1 is SQVTM and CDR2 is ANQGSEA. Trimming pared 6 bases from V and 7 bases from J, leaving 19 bases between. CDR3: CSVPGLSGGNEQFF. As DNA, the CDR3 is TGCAGCGTCCCCGGGTTGAGCGGAGGGAATGAGCAGTTCTTC.

This clonotype was seen many times. The chain uses TRBV9 and TRBJ2-7; D not certain. The germline V gene has CDR1 SGDLS and CDR2 YYNGEE. Trimming stripped 2 bases from V and 3 bases from J, with 12 bases between. This CDR3 is built from 14 residues. The CDR3 DNA follows: TGTGCCAGCAGCGTCGGGCTTTTTAGCTACGAGCAGTACTTC. Its translation is CASSVGLFSYEQYF. Using reference TRBV9 and TRBJ2-7 for the parts outside the CDR3, the full variable domain is DSGVTQTPKHLITATGQRVTLRCSPRSGDLSVYWYQQSLDQGLQFLIQYYNGEERAKGNILERFSAQQFPDLHSELNLSSLELGDSALYFCASSVGLFSYEQYFGPGTRLTVT.

Many counts were recorded for this clonotype. Here the CDR3 reads CASSLGLGRPDNEQFF. In DNA, the CDR3 is TGTGCCAGCAGCTTAGGGTTAGGCAGGCCGGATAATGAGCAGTTCTTC. This chain links TRBV7-6 with TRBJ2-1; D is unresolved. The CDR3 extends over 16 amino acids. Germline CDR1 and CDR2: SGHVS and FNYEAQ. The germline V and J ends were trimmed by 1 base and 7 bases, with 17 bases remaining between them. The whole variable domain, filled in from reference TRBV7-6 and TRBJ2-1, reads GAGVSQSPRYKVTKRGQDVALRCDPISGHVSLYWYRQALGQGPEFLTYFNYEAQQDKSGLPNDRFSAERPEGSISTLTIQRTEQRDSAMYRCASSLGLGRPDNEQFFGPGTRLTVL.